Reported below is one T cell receptor (beta chain). Its antigen is still unknown. The sample belongs to a study of CD8 T cells in ankylosing spondylitis. Study results and caveats: Clones tied to disease were said to be significantly enriched in matched ankylosing spondylitis synovial fluid. Reactive arthritis synovial fluid and blood were previously reported to contain some motif variants. What appeared characteristic of ankylosing spondylitis blood was a TCR beta motif of eight or nine highly homologous variants.

It was by quantitative 5'-RACE with molecular barcodes that TCR beta libraries were made. Using its own MiXCR run on the 5' RACE reads, TCRdb lists one record per CDR3 protein. The profile shows approximately 250,000 distinct CDR3 sequences, roughly 32% of them singletons. V was shortened by 1 base and J by 6 bases, with 10 bases between the two germline ends. The length of the CDR3 is 14 residues. Germline V gives CDR1 MGHRA, CDR2 YSYEKL. Sequenced material: blood, either unsorted or a sorted T cell fraction (not recorded which). This chain links TRBV4-1 with TRBJ2-1; a weak D match, TRBD2 (5 bases). This TCR was recovered from a male donor with ankylosing spondylitis or in good health (not recorded which). The DNA for the CDR3 is TGCGCCAGCAGCCAAGGCGGGCCCGGCAATGAGCAGTTCTTC. Translation gives CASSQGGPGNEQFF.